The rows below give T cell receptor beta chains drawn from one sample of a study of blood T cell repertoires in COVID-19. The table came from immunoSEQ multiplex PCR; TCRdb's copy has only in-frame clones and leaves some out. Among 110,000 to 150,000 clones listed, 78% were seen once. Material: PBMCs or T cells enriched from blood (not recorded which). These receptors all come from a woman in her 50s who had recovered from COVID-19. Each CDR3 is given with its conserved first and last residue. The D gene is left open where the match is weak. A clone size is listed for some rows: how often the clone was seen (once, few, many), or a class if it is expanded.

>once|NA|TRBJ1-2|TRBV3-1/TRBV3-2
CASSLSHGLYGYTF
TGTGCCAGCAGCCTAAGCCACGGACTCTATGGCTACACCTTC
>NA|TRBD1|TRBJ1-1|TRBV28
CASSLGGQGASEAFF
TGTGCCAGCAGTTTAGGGGGGCAGGGGGCGTCTGAAGCTTTCTTT
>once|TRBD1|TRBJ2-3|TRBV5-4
CASSTQGADTQYF
TGTGCCAGCAGCACTCAGGGGGCAGATACGCAGTATTTT
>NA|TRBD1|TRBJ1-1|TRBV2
CADSDRGTTEAFF
TGTGCCGACTCGGACAGGGGTACGACTGAAGCTTTCTTT
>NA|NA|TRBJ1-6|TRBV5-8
CASSLGTDYNSPLHF
TGTGCCAGCAGCTTGGGTACAGACTATAATTCACCCCTCCACTTT
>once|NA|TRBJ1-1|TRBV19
CASTTGGWALNTEAFF
TGTGCCAGTACCACTGGGGGGTGGGCTCTGAACACTGAAGCTTTCTTT
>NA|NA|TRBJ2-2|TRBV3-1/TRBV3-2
CASSQGEGGELFF
TGTGCCAGCAGCCAAGGCGAGGGCGGGGAGCTGTTTTTT
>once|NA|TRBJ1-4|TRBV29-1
CSVDQGGEKLFF
TGCAGCGTTGACCAGGGTGGGGAAAAACTGTTTTTT
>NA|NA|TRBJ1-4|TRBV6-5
CASSMTVYAEKLFF
TGTGCCAGCAGCATGACAGTTTACGCCGAAAAACTGTTTTTT
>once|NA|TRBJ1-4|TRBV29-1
CSVGGVGSTNEKLFF
TGCAGCGTTGGCGGGGTCGGATCCACTAATGAAAAACTGTTTTTT
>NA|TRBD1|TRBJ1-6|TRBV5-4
CASSGSWDRKLHF
TGTGCCAGCAGCGGAAGCTGGGACAGGAAGCTCCACTTT
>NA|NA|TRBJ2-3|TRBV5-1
CASSLRGMRDTQYF
TGCGCCAGCAGCTTACGGGGGATGAGAGATACGCAGTATTTT
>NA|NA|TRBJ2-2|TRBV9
CASRVGQGNTGELFF
TGTGCCAGCAGAGTAGGTCAGGGGAACACCGGGGAGCTGTTTTTT
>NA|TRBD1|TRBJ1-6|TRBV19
CASSVRDRNSPLHF
TGTGCCAGTAGTGTAAGGGACAGAAATTCACCCCTCCACTTT
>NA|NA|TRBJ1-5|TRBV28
CASSLGGAIQPQHF
TGTGCCAGCAGTTTGGGGGGGGCGATTCAGCCCCAGCATTTT
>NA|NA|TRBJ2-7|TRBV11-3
CASSFMDSYEQYF
TGTGCCAGCAGCTTCATGGACAGCTACGAGCAGTACTTC
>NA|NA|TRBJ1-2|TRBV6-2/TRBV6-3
CASSSWGPERGGYTF
TGTGCCAGCAGTTCCTGGGGGCCTGAACGGGGAGGCTACACCTTC
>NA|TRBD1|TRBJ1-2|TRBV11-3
CAESWDRVRGYTF
TGTGCGGAGTCTTGGGACAGGGTTAGGGGCTACACCTTC
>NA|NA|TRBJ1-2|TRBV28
CASRPTGNYGYTF
TGTGCCAGCAGGCCGACGGGAAACTATGGCTACACCTTC
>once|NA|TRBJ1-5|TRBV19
CASKPLTDTNQPQHF
TGTGCCAGTAAACCCTTAACTGATACCAATCAGCCCCAGCATTTT
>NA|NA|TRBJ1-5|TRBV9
CASSSGGNQPQHF
TGTGCCAGCAGCTCGGGGGGCAATCAGCCCCAGCATTTT
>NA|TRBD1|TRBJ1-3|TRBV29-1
CSGRTGRSGNTIYF
TGCAGCGGGAGGACAGGCCGATCTGGAAACACCATATATTTT
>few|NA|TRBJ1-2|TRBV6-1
CASSEMGQGRGYTF
TGTGCCAGCAGTGAAATGGGGCAGGGGCGGGGCTACACCTTC
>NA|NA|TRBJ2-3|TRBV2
CASSEAGMGSADTQYF
TGTGCCAGCAGTGAAGCGGGGATGGGTAGCGCAGATACGCAGTATTTT
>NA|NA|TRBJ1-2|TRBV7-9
CASSLSQGLGYTF
TGTGCCAGCAGCTTAAGTCAGGGTCTTGGCTACACCTTC
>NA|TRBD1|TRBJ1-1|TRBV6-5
CASWTRGFFGEAFF
TGTGCCAGCTGGACCAGGGGGTTTTTTGGCGAAGCTTTCTTT
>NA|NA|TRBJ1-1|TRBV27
CASSPTRLALEAFF
TGTGCCAGCAGTCCAACCCGGTTAGCACTGGAAGCTTTCTTT
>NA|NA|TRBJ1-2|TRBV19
CASRARADYKGYTF
TGTGCCAGTAGGGCTAGAGCGGATTATAAGGGCTACACCTTC
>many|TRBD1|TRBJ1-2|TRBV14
CASSLQGAHGYTF
TGTGCCAGCAGCCTACAGGGGGCCCATGGCTACACCTTC
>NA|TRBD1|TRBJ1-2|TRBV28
CASELDRKMSNYGYTF
TGTGCCAGCGAGTTGGACAGGAAAATGTCTAACTATGGCTACACCTTC
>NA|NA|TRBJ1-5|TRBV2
CASRGGRVPNQPQHF
TGTGCCAGCAGGGGTGGTCGGGTTCCCAATCAGCCCCAGCATTTT
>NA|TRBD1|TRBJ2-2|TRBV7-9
CASSGQANTGELFF
TGTGCCAGCAGCGGACAGGCGAACACCGGGGAGCTGTTTTTT
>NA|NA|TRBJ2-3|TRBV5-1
CASSLEPLQEHSPTDTQYF
TGCGCCAGCAGCTTGGAGCCCCTCCAAGAACACAGCCCCACAGATACGCAGTATTTT
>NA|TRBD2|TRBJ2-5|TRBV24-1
CATSDPTSGGEETQYF
TGTGCCACCAGTGACCCGACTAGCGGGGGGGAAGAGACCCAGTACTTC
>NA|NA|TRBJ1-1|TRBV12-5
CASGSMMGGNTEAFF
TGTGCTAGTGGTTCAATGATGGGGGGGAACACTGAAGCTTTCTTT
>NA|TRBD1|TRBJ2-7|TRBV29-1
CSVQWDRAYEQYF
TGCAGCGTGCAGTGGGACAGGGCCTACGAGCAGTACTTC
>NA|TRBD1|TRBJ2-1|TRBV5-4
CASRQDRGTYNEQFF
TGTGCCAGCAGACAGGACAGGGGAACCTACAATGAGCAGTTCTTC
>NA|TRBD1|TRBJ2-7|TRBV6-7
CASSSNRGPLYEQYF
TGTGCCAGCAGTTCCAATAGGGGGCCCCTTTACGAGCAGTACTTC
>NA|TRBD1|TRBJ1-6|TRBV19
CASSRGQGLSSYNSPLHF
TGTGCCAGTAGTAGAGGACAGGGGCTAAGCTCCTATAATTCACCCCTCCACTTT
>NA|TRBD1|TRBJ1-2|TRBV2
CASSTDRGRGYTF
TGTGCCAGCAGTACGGACAGGGGCCGTGGCTACACCTTC